This TCR beta chain was obtained from a study of OX40 agonist ivuxolimab in advanced cancers. The protocol was immunoSEQ multiplex PCR, while the TCRdb copy is restricted to in-frame clones and leaves out a portion. The table has around 10,000 clones, 60% to 85% seen once. Study-level findings and limits: Patients who responded partially at 0.1-3.0 mg/kg showed clonal expansion ranking among the lowest.

In its sample, this clone was seen once. The antigen remains undetermined. Germline values: CDR1 SGHDT, CDR2 YYEEEE. This CDR3 contains 16 residues. V was clipped by 0 bases and J by 7 bases, with 19 bases between them. The receptor was isolated from an adult with an advanced solid tumor such as melanoma, head and neck, liver or kidney cancer. The V and J genes are TRBV5-6 and TRBJ1-2, with D uncertain. This specimen consisted of CD4+ or CD8+ T cells sorted from blood, obtained in a trial of the OX40 agonist ivuxolimab. The CDR3 here is CASSLAGVWGNSGYTF. The CDR3 bases are TGTGCCAGCAGCTTGGCCGGTGTGTGGGGTAACAGTGGCTACACCTTC.